This T cell receptor beta chain was sequenced in a study of cytotoxic CD8 clonotypes in ibrutinib-treated CLL. Looking at the study overall: The patient breakdown showed around 10 relapsed/refractory and approximately 15 treatment-naive cases, with 17 IGHV unmutated. Whole-study findings and limits: The public clonotypes identified were infrequent and showed contraction or stability on treatment.

Trimming took 0 bases from V and 4 from J, leaving 13 bases between them. Germline V lookup: CDR1 SGDLS, CDR2 YYNGEE. The CDR3 sequence is 16 residues long. The protocol was immunoSEQ multiplex PCR, while the TCRdb copy is restricted to in-frame clones and leaves out a portion. This table has 55,000 to 60,000 clones, roughly 49% appearing once. On this clone: Its antigen is as yet unknown.

The sequence came from a human donor with chronic lymphocytic leukemia. This chain joins TRBV9 and TRBJ2-2; D could derive from TRBD1 or TRBD2 (5 bases each). The sample was PBMCs, taken at disease progression, from a patient treated with ibrutinib. In nucleotides, the CDR3 is TGTGCCAGCAGCGTAGAGTGGGGGAGAAGCACCGGGGAGCTGTTTTTT. As protein: CASSVEWGRSTGELFF.